The rows below give T cell receptor beta chains drawn from one sample of a study of blood T cell repertoires in COVID-19. The method was immunoSEQ multiplex PCR; TCRdb's version includes in-frame clones alone and lacks a portion of them. Among more than 80,000 clones, 70% to 75% were seen once, and the ten largest hold 0.75% to 1%. Sequencing used peripheral blood. These TCRs come from a human donor with acute or convalescent COVID-19. The donor label of this sample is uncertain. The CDR3 runs from the conserved cysteine through the conserved F or W. The order of the fields is D gene, J gene, V gene, clone size, CDR3 DNA, CDR3 protein. D genes are given only for firm matches. The size field is filled for only some rows; it gives once, few, many or a size class.

NA	TRBJ1-2	TRBV6-5	once	TGTGCCAGCAGTTCTTCCGGGTCCGGTCGATATGGCTACACCTTC	CASSSSGSGRYGYTF
NA	TRBJ1-1	TRBV7-2	NA	TGTGCCAGCAGCTTTAGAGAGGGCTCGCGTGAAGCTTTCTTT	CASSFREGSREAFF
NA	TRBJ1-3	TRBV3-1/TRBV3-2	NA	TGTGCCAGCAGCCAAGATGAAGAGGGACTCTACTACTCTGGAAACACCATATATTTT	CASSQDEEGLYYSGNTIYF
NA	TRBJ2-7	TRBV11-2	NA	TGTGCCAGCAGCCTAAATTTTGGTTTGGCAGGTTCGTTCTCCTACGAGCAGTACTTC	CASSLNFGLAGSFSYEQYF
NA	TRBJ1-1	TRBV18	few	TGTGCCAGCTCCGCGCGGGGGAGTGAAGCTTTCTTT	CASSARGSEAFF
NA	TRBJ2-5	TRBV5-1	NA	TGCGCCAGCAGCTTAGGCGGGTTGGGGGAGACCCAGTACTTC	CASSLGGLGETQYF
TRBD2	TRBJ2-6	TRBV10-3	NA	TGTGCCATCAGTGAGTTTGGACTAGCGGGACAAAACGTCCTGACTTTC	CAISEFGLAGQNVLTF
NA	TRBJ1-6	TRBV27	NA	TGTGCCAGCAGTCCGTCCCCTAGCTCCTATAATTCACCCCTCCACTTT	CASSPSPSSYNSPLHF
NA	TRBJ1-3	TRBV7-6	NA	TGTGCCAGCAGCTCCGAACCACCAGGGGCGGGAAACACCATATATTTT	CASSSEPPGAGNTIYF
NA	TRBJ1-2	TRBV7-9	NA	TGTGCCAGCAGTCGACAGGCGGACTATGGCTACACCTTC	CASSRQADYGYTF
TRBD2	TRBJ2-2	TRBV18	NA	TGTGCCAGCTCACCACCGGGACTAGGGGCCCTCTACCGGGAGCTGTTTTTT	CASSPPGLGALYRELFF
TRBD1	TRBJ1-1	TRBV6-5	few	TGTGCCAGCAGGACGGACAGGGACACTGAAGCTTTCTTT	CASRTDRDTEAFF
TRBD1	TRBJ2-5	TRBV4-1	NA	TGCGCCAGCAGCCAATCCGCCCGGACAGGGCCCCAAGAGACCCAGTACTTC	CASSQSARTGPQETQYF
TRBD1	TRBJ1-4	TRBV24-1	NA	TGTGCCACCAGTGACCCCGGGACAGGAACTAATGAAAAACTGTTTTTT	CATSDPGTGTNEKLFF
TRBD1	TRBJ1-2	TRBV4-1	NA	TGCGCCAGCAGCCAAGGAAGGACAGGGGAAAACTATGGCTACACCTTC	CASSQGRTGENYGYTF
TRBD1	TRBJ2-1	TRBV3-1/TRBV3-2	NA	TGTGCCAGCAGCCAAATCCCCCCCCACATGGGACAGGGGTTTATTCGTGAGCAGTTCTTC	CASSQIPPHMGQGFIREQFF
NA	TRBJ2-2	TRBV5-5	NA	TGTGCCAGCAGCCGAGGGTGGAACACCGGGGAGCTGTTTTTT	CASSRGWNTGELFF
NA	TRBJ1-2	TRBV2	NA	TGTGCCAGCAGTGAAAAGCGGGCAGGGCGGGCAGGAGGCTACACCTTC	CASSEKRAGRAGGYTF
TRBD1	TRBJ1-2	TRBV6-5	NA	TGTGCCAGTCGCTTATCGGACAGGGGGAACACCTTC	CASRLSDRGNTF
NA	TRBJ2-3	TRBV2	few	TGTGCCAGCAGTGAAGACGTTGGAGGAGATACGCAGTATTTT	CASSEDVGGDTQYF
TRBD1	TRBJ2-7	TRBV2	NA	TGTGCCAGCAGTGGGACAGGTATCGACGAGCAGTACTTC	CASSGTGIDEQYF
TRBD1	TRBJ2-3	TRBV5-6	NA	TGTGCCAGCAGCCTTGTAGGTCGACAGGGTGTGAATACGCAGTATTTT	CASSLVGRQGVNTQYF
TRBD2	TRBJ2-2	TRBV29-1	NA	TGCAGCGTTGCCACCGGGAGGTCCGGGGAGCTGTTTTTT	CSVATGRSGELFF
TRBD1	TRBJ2-3	TRBV7-2	NA	TGTGCCAGCAGCCCTGACAGGGACGCAGATACGCAGTATTTT	CASSPDRDADTQYF
NA	TRBJ1-2	TRBV25-1	few	TGTGCCAGCAGGACGGAGGGTAGCGGCTACACCTTC	CASRTEGSGYTF
NA	TRBJ1-4	TRBV6-5	once	TGTGCCAGCAGTTACTCGGCAGGGGAGGAAAAACTGTTTTTT	CASSYSAGEEKLFF
TRBD1	TRBJ2-3	TRBV3-1/TRBV3-2	few	TGTGCCAGCAGCCTTGGGACAGGGAAATTCACAGATACGCAGTATTTT	CASSLGTGKFTDTQYF
NA	TRBJ1-1	TRBV21-1	NA	TGTGCCAGCAGCAAGGGGCCTGGGGCTTTCTTT	CASSKGPGAFF
TRBD1	TRBJ1-1	TRBV4-1	once	TGCGCCAGCAGGCAGGGGGAATGGATGAACACTGAAGCTTTCTTT	CASRQGEWMNTEAFF
NA	TRBJ1-6	TRBV2	NA	TGTGCCAGCAGTGGGGATACGAGGGCGACACCCCTCCACTTT	CASSGDTRATPLHF
TRBD2	TRBJ2-1	TRBV3-1/TRBV3-2	NA	TGTGCCAGCAGCCATAGGCCGGGACTAGCGGGGGGGCTCAATGAGCAGTTCTTC	CASSHRPGLAGGLNEQFF
NA	TRBJ1-2	TRBV19	few	TGTGCCAGTATCTCCCCCCGGGAGAGGGGCTACACCTTC	CASISPRERGYTF
TRBD1	TRBJ1-3	TRBV7-2	NA	TGTGCCAGCAGCTTAGTCACAGGGGCTGGAAACACCATATATTTT	CASSLVTGAGNTIYF
NA	TRBJ2-1	TRBV7-7	NA	TGTGCCAGCAGCTTTAGGGGGAGAATCGATGAGCAGTTCTTC	CASSFRGRIDEQFF
NA	TRBJ2-1	TRBV11-3	few	TGTGCCAGTAGCGACAGAAGCTCCTACAATGAGCAGTTCTTC	CASSDRSSYNEQFF
NA	TRBJ2-1	TRBV29-1	few	TGCAGCGTGAAGGAGGGGAAACAGTTCTTC	CSVKEGKQFF
TRBD1	TRBJ1-4	TRBV4-1	NA	TGCGCCAGCAGCCAACCTACAGGGGGCGCGGGTAATGAAAAACTGTTTTTT	CASSQPTGGAGNEKLFF
NA	TRBJ2-7	TRBV5-1	NA	TGCGCCAGCAGCTTGGTGGGAGGATACGAGCAGTACTTC	CASSLVGGYEQYF
NA	TRBJ2-1	TRBV6-6	NA	TGTGCCAGCAGTCAAACGAACAGGGGAGGCAATGAGCAGTTCTTC	CASSQTNRGGNEQFF
TRBD1	TRBJ2-1	TRBV2	NA	TGTGCCAGCAGATCCTCGGGACAGGGGCGGAATGAGCAGTTCTTC	CASRSSGQGRNEQFF
TRBD1	TRBJ1-2	TRBV19	few	TGTGCCAGTAGGATCGGACAGGTCTATGGCTACACCTTC	CASRIGQVYGYTF
NA	TRBJ2-3	TRBV28	NA	TGTGCCAGCAGTCTCCGCACAGATACGCAGTATTTT	CASSLRTDTQYF